These 10 T cell receptor beta chains were sequenced from one sample in a study of cytomegalovirus exposure and HLA in healthy donors. PCR employed 60 Vbeta and 13 Jbeta primers. The table came from immunoSEQ multiplex PCR; TCRdb's copy has only in-frame clones and leaves some out. This table holds under 200,000 clones, approximately 75% found once. The sample comprised PBMCs. The source is a man over 45 in good health and CMV-seropositive.

This rearrangement joins TRBV9 to TRBJ1-1, with 7 positions matching TRBD1. V lost 0 bases to trimming and J lost 8 bases; unmatched junction nucleotides: 4. The V gene's germline CDR1 is SGDLS and CDR2 YYNGEE. The CDR3 sequence is 13 residues long. The CDR3 coding sequence is TGTGCCAGCAGCGTAGACCAGACAGGGGAAGCTTTCTTT. This gives the protein CASSVDQTGEAFF.

The gene calls are TRBV30 and TRBJ2-3, with TRBD1 matching 10 bases. The trim removed 3 bases at V and 3 bases at J, leaving 6 bases unmatched. The CDR3 sequence is 15 residues long. Germline V gives CDR1 GTSNPN, CDR2 SVGIG (reference sequence). In DNA form, the CDR3 reads TGTGCCTGGAGCGCGGGGACAGGGGCAACAGATACGCAGTATTTT. Translated: CAWSAGTGATDTQYF.

This chain uses TRBV11-2 with TRBJ1-2; TRBD1 matches 7 bases. Germline trimming cut 4 bases from V and 4 bases from J; bases unmatched to any gene: 12. This CDR3 contains 16 residues. The germline CDR1 and CDR2 sequences are SGHAT and FQNNGV. The CDR3 sequence: CASSSSLTGKSYGYTF. The CDR3 DNA reads TGTGCCAGCAGCTCTAGCCTGACAGGGAAATCCTATGGCTACACCTTC.

About this clone: One end of the junction does not line up with germline, which may come from a read error. The same CDR3 also results from other DNA sequences found in this sample. This chain links TRBV28 with TRBJ1-2, with 7 bases identical to TRBD1. CDR1 and CDR2 from the germline V gene are MDHEN and SYDVKM. The CDR3 sequence is 13 residues long. The CDR3 sequence is CASSQTGRVGYTF. In DNA form, the CDR3 reads TGTGCTAGCAGTCAGACAGGGAGAGTCGGCTACACCTTC.

In its sample, this clone was seen once. The chain joins TRBV11-1 to TRBJ2-7; 7 positions agree with TRBD1. V gave up 2 bases and J gave up 6 bases; unmatched junction bases: 10. Germline values: CDR1 SGHAT, CDR2 FQDESV (reference sequence). The CDR3 has 15 amino acids. The CDR3 nucleotides read TGTGCCAGCAGCTTACAAGGACAGGTCGTACGCGAGCAGTACTTC. This translates into CASSLQGQVVREQYF.

The chain links TRBV5-6 to TRBJ2-5, with D tentatively TRBD2 (6 bases). V was pared by 6 bases and J by 5 bases, with 8 bases between. Per germline, CDR1 SGHDT and CDR2 YYEEEE. The CDR3 loop spans 11 amino acids. CDR3 sequence (DNA): TGTGCCAGCACCCGGGGGGAGACCCAGTACTTC. This gives the protein CASTRGETQYF.

V gene TRBV2 combines with J gene TRBJ1-1; D gene ambiguous. Germline V CDR1 and CDR2: SNHLY, FYNNEI. Trimming left V 6 bases short and J 8 bases short, with 16 bases between. CDR3 size: 13 residues. In DNA, the CDR3 is TGTGCCAGCAGCCCGGACTTAAAAGGCGAAGCTTTCTTT. Encoded protein: CASSPDLKGEAFF.

The V gene is TRBV25-1, the J gene TRBJ2-1; 8 bases line up with TRBD2. The CDR3 covers 12 residues. Per the germline V gene, CDR1 is MGHDK and CDR2 is SYGVNS. The CDR3 reads CAASGPYNEQFF. The CDR3 nucleotides read TGTGCGGCTAGCGGGCCCTACAATGAGCAGTTCTTC.

The rearrangement links TRBV10-3 to TRBJ2-5; tentative D call: TRBD1 (6 bases). CDR3 length equals 15 residues. Trimming shortened V by 4 bases and J by 1 base, and 13 bases separated the two germline ends. Germline assignment: CDR1 ENHRY and CDR2 SYGVKD. The CDR3 reads CAISVGQGSQETQYF. CDR3 in DNA: TGTGCCATCAGTGTAGGGCAGGGGTCCCAAGAGACCCAGTACTTC.

The chain employs TRBV6-6 and TRBJ1-1; D perhaps matches TRBD1 (6 bases). Germline assignment: CDR1 MNHNY and CDR2 SVGAGI (reference sequence). There are 14 residues in the CDR3. V was cut by 5 bases and J by 1 base, with 11 bases left in between. CDR3 in amino acids: CASSEGQENTEAFF. The CDR3 DNA reads as TGTGCCAGCAGTGAGGGACAAGAGAACACTGAAGCTTTCTTT.